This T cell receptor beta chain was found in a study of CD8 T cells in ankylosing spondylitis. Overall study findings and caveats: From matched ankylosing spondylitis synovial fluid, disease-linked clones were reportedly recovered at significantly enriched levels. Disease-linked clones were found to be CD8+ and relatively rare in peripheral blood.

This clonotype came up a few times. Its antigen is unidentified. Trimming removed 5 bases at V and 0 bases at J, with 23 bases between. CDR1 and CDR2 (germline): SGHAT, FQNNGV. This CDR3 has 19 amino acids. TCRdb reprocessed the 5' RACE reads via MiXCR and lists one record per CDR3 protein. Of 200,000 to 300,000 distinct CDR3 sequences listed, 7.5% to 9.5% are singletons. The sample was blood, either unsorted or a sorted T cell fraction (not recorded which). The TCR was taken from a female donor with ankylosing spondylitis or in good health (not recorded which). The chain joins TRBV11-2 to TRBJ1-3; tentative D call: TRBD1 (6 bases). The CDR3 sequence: CASSLVPVGRGYSGNTIYF. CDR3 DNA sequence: TGTGCCAGCAGCCTCGTCCCCGTCGGCAGGGGCTACTCTGGAAACACCATATATTTT.